The 12 T cell receptor beta chains below all came from one sample that was sequenced in a study of T cells after yellow fever vaccination. One entry per CDR3 protein, called by TCRdb with MiXCR from the 5' RACE reads. This sample carries 500,000 to 650,000 distinct CDR3 sequences, roughly 12% of them seen once, and the ten largest clones take about 15%. The sample here was PBMCs, taken on the day of the yellow fever booster vaccination. These receptor sequences come from a man aged 30-40 years who received the YFV17D yellow fever vaccine.

V usage is TRBV10-1 and J usage is TRBJ2-7; weak D call: TRBD2 (5 bases). CDR3 length: 15 amino acids. In germline, CDR1 is WNHNN, CDR2 SYGVQD (reference sequence). The V and J ends lost 2 bases and 5 bases respectively, with 16 bases between them. Here the CDR3 reads CASSEGVPGNHEQYF. CDR3 bases: TGCGCCAGCAGTGAGGGAGTACCCGGGAACCACGAGCAGTACTTC.

This clonotype showed up just a few times. The chain is built from TRBV30 and TRBJ2-7; the match to TRBD2 covers 8 bases. The CDR3 length is 14 residues. The V and J ends lost 4 bases and 3 bases, in that order; junction bases with no gene match: 8. Germline CDR1 and CDR2: GTSNPN and SVGIG (reference sequence). The CDR3 spells CAWTNPAGDYEQYF. In nucleotides, the CDR3 is TGTGCCTGGACCAATCCAGCGGGAGACTACGAGCAGTACTTC.

This clonotype has just a few counts. This chain connects TRBV6-2 or TRBV6-3 to TRBJ2-1; 11 bases are a match to TRBD2. CDR3 length equals 15 residues. V shed 7 bases and J 9 bases; nucleotides not matched to a gene: 11. CDR1 and CDR2 (germline): MNHEY, SVGEGT. CDR3 region: CASTLPLAGAPEQFF. CDR3 in DNA: TGTGCCAGCACCCTTCCACTAGCGGGAGCTCCTGAGCAGTTCTTC.

The CDR3 coding sequence is TGTGCCAGCAGCCAAGAACCCTACAGGTACCCCTACGAGCAGTACTTC. Its protein is CASSQEPYRYPYEQYF. The chain recombines TRBV14 with TRBJ2-7; D is possibly TRBD1 (5 bases). The CDR3 consists of 16 residues. The germline gives CDR1 SGHDN, CDR2 FVKESK. The ends were cut back, 0 bases at V and 2 bases at J, with 14 bases in the middle.

This sequence joins TRBV14 and TRBJ2-1; D is ambiguous. In germline, CDR1 is SGHDN, CDR2 FVKESK. This CDR3 contains 15 residues. V was clipped by 4 bases and J by 6 bases, with 16 bases between them. Written as DNA, the CDR3 is TGTGCCAGCAGCCCCCCCCGGAATATACGCAATGAGCAGTTCTTC. Translated, it gives CASSPPRNIRNEQFF.

J is TRBJ2-3 and V is TRBV7-3, with 12 bases aligning to TRBD2. The CDR3 extends over 17 amino acids. Trimming cost V 8 bases and J 4 bases; bases outside gene matches: 13. Germline-derived CDR1 and CDR2 are SGHTA and FQGTGA. DNA for the CDR3: TGTGCCAGCTGCCGCCGGACTAGCGGGACGGGATCAGATACGCAGTATTTT. Its protein product is CASCRRTSGTGSDTQYF.

Ten or more counts support this clonotype. This rearrangement joins TRBV7-2 to TRBJ2-3; 9 bases match TRBD1. Germline V CDR1 and CDR2: SGHTA, FQGNSA. V was pared by 2 bases and J by 4 bases, with 4 bases of the junction left unmatched. There are 15 residues in the CDR3. This CDR3 is CASSLTGGSSDTQYF. In nucleotides, the CDR3 is TGTGCCAGCAGCTTAACAGGGGGCTCTTCAGATACGCAGTATTTT.

The V call is TRBV7-6, the J call TRBJ2-2; TRBD2 matches at 9 bases. The CDR3 is made up of 19 amino acids. The J segment lost 2 bases and the V segment lost 0 bases, leaving 10 bases of the junction unmatched. In germline, CDR1 is SGHVS, CDR2 FNYEAQ. The CDR3 spells CASSLASGLAGLNTGELFF. The CDR3 DNA reads TGTGCCAGCAGCTTAGCATCAGGGCTAGCGGGGCTCAACACCGGGGAGCTGTTTTTT.

There are a few counts of this clonotype. V usage is TRBV14 and J usage is TRBJ2-7, with TRBD2 matching 11 bases. The V and J ends lost 3 bases and 7 bases, in that order; junction bases with no gene match: 11. The CDR3 totals 16 residues. CDR1 and CDR2 (germline): SGHDN, FVKESK. The CDR3: CASSHLPGLAESEQYF. For the CDR3, the DNA is TGTGCCAGCAGCCACCTACCGGGACTAGCGGAAAGTGAGCAGTACTTC.

This clonotype has more than one count but fewer than ten. The gene calls are TRBV7-8 and TRBJ2-1, with D perhaps matching TRBD2 (6 bases). With 6 bases removed from V and 3 bases from J, the gap between germline ends came to 9 bases. CDR3 length: 13 amino acids. CDR1 is SGHVS, CDR2 FQNEAQ, per germline. CDR3: CASRAGNYNEQFF. For the CDR3, the DNA is TGTGCCAGCAGGGCGGGAAACTACAATGAGCAGTTCTTC.

The V gene is TRBV6-5, the J gene TRBJ2-3; TRBD2 aligns across 7 bases. Germline V gene data show CDR1 as MNHEY and CDR2 as SVGAGI. V was pared by 4 bases and J by 4 bases, with 8 bases of the junction left unmatched. The length of the CDR3 is 15 residues. CDR3 residues: CASSSAGVSADTQYF. The DNA of the CDR3 is TGTGCCAGCAGTTCGGCGGGAGTGAGTGCAGATACGCAGTATTTT.

The CDR3 loop reads CASSYGRDTEAFF. The CDR3 region has the DNA TGTGCCAGCAGTTACGGACGAGACACTGAAGCTTTCTTT. This rearrangement joins TRBV27 to TRBJ1-1; D call uncertain. The ends were cut back, 4 bases at V and 3 bases at J, with 9 bases in the middle. This CDR3 has 13 amino acids. The V gene's germline CDR1 is MNHEY and CDR2 SMNVEV (reference sequence).